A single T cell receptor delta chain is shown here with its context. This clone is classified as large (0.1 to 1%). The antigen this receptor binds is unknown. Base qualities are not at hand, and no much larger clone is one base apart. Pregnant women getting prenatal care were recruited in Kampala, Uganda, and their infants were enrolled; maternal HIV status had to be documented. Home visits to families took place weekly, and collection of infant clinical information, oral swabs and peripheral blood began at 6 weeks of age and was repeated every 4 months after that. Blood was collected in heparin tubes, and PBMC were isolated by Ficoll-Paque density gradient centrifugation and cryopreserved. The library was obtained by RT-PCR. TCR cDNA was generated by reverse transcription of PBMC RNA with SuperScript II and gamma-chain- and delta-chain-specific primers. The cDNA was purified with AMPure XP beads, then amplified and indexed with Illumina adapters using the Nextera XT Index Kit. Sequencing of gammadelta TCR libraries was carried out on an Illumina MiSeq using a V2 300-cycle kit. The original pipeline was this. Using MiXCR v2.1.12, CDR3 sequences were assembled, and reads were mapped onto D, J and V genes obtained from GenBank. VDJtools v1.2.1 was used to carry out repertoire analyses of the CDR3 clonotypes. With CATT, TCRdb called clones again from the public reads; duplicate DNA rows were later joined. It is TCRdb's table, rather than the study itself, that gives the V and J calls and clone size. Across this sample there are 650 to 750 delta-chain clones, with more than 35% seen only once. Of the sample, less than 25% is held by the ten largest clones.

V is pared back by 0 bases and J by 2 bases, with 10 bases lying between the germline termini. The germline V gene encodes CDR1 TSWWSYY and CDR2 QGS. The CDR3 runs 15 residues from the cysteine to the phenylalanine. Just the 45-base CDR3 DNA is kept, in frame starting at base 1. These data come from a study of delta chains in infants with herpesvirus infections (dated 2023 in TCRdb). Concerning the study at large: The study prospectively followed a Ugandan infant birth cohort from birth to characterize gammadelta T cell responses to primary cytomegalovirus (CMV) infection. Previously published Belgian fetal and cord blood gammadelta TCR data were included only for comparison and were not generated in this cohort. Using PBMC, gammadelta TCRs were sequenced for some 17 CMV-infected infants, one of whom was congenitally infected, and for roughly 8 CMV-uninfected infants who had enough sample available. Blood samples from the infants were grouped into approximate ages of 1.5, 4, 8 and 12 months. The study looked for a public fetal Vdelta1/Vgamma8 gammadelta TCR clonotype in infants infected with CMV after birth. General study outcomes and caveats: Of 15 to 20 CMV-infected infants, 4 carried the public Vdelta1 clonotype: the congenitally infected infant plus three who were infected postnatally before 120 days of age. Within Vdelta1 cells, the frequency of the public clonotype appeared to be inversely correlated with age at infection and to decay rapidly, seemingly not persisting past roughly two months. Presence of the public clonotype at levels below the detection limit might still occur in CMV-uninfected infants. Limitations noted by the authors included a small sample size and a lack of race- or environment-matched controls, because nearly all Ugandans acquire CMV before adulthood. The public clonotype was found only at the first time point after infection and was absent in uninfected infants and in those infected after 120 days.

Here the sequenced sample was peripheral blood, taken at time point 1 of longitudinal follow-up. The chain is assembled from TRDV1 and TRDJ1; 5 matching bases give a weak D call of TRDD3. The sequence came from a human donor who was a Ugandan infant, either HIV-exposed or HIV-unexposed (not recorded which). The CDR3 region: CALGELNRDTDKLIF. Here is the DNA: TGTGCTCTTGGGGAACTAAACCGGGATACCGATAAACTCATCTTT.